This entry lists 28 T cell receptor beta chains sequenced from one sample in a study of blood T cells in healthy people across ages. A second PCR, run for about 6 to 12 cycles, used a sample-barcoded 5' primer plus a J-beta primer mix. TCRdb re-analysed the 5' RACE reads in MiXCR, keeping a single row per CDR3 protein. Of roughly 1.6 million distinct CDR3 sequences in the sample, about 31% were seen once. Sequencing was done on a sample of blood. All receptors derive from a woman aged 25 to 39 in good health.

Written as DNA, the CDR3 is TGTGCCAGCACCAAAGACTCCTACTTCACTGAAGCTTTCTTT. Its translation is CASTKDSYFTEAFF. V gene TRBV28 combines with J gene TRBJ1-1; D call uncertain. Trimming removed 7 bases at V and 4 bases at J, with 16 bases between. The CDR3 length is 14 residues. Germline-derived CDR1 and CDR2 are MDHEN and SYDVKM.

This clonotype was observed at least ten times. This sequence joins TRBV29-1 and TRBJ1-2, with TRBD1 identical over 8 bases. Germline V gene lookup returns CDR1 SQVTM and CDR2 ANQGSEA. V was clipped by 2 bases and J by 2 bases; unmatched bases: 4. This CDR3 is 14 amino acids long. The CDR3 protein is CSVEIQGANYGYTF. The CDR3 DNA follows: TGCAGCGTTGAAATTCAGGGGGCGAACTATGGCTACACCTTC.

Ten or more counts support this clonotype. The junction does not match germline at one end; this may be a read error. The chain is built from TRBV5-1 and TRBJ2-7, with 8 bases matching TRBD2. The CDR3 length is 14 residues. In germline, CDR1 is SGHRS, CDR2 YFSETQ. This chain's CDR3 is CASSFAGGTYEQYF. In nucleotides, the CDR3 is TGTGCCAGCAGTTTTGCGGGAGGAACCTACGAGCAGTACTTC.

This clonotype showed up just a few times. The rearrangement links TRBV6-6 to TRBJ1-2; D is ambiguous. V lost 5 bases and J 4 bases, leaving 20 bases between the germline ends. CDR1 and CDR2 (germline): MNHNY, SVGAGI (reference sequence). The CDR3 is 16 residues long. CDR3 residues: CASSPRSPSLLYGYTF. CDR3 coding DNA: TGTGCCAGCAGTCCTCGTAGTCCCTCATTACTCTATGGCTACACCTTC.

This clonotype appeared a single time. The rearrangement joins TRBV14 to TRBJ2-7; the D gene is possibly TRBD1 (6 bases). Germline V gene data show CDR1 as SGHDN and CDR2 as FVKESK. The CDR3 spans 18 residues. V was trimmed by 2 bases and J by 2 bases, leaving 22 bases between them. The CDR3 DNA reads TGTGCCAGCAGCCAACGAATTCCGGGACCCAGGGGAACCTACGAGCAGTACTTC. Translated: CASSQRIPGPRGTYEQYF. The full variable domain, completed using reference TRBV14 and TRBJ2-7, is EAGVTQFPSHSVIEKGQTVTLRCDPISGHDNLYWYRRVMGKEIKFLLHFVKESKQDESGMPNNRFLAERTGGTYSTLKVQPAELEDSGVYFCASSQRIPGPRGTYEQYFGPGTRLTVT.

The gene calls are TRBV4-1 and TRBJ1-2; 7 bases are shared with TRBD1. This CDR3 has 15 amino acids. V trimming: 4 bases; J trimming: 0 bases; junction bases outside the gene matches: 5. Germline CDR1 MGHRA, CDR2 YSYEKL. CDR3 loop: CASSLQGVSNYGYTF. For the CDR3, the DNA is TGCGCCAGCAGCCTTCAGGGGGTGTCTAACTATGGCTACACCTTC.

This clonotype has a count of ten or more. J is TRBJ2-1 and V is TRBV28; 14 bases line up with TRBD2. The ends lost 6 bases at V and 5 bases at J; junction bases unmatched: 0. In germline, CDR1 is MDHEN, CDR2 SYDVKM. This CDR3 comprises 14 residues. The CDR3 nucleotides are TGTGCCAGCAGGGGACTAGCGGGAGACAATGAGCAGTTCTTC. Its translation: CASRGLAGDNEQFF.

This clonotype came up many times. This chain uses TRBV4-1 with TRBJ2-7, with TRBD2 matching 12 bases. CDR1 is MGHRA and CDR2 is YSYEKL in the germline V gene. The length of the CDR3 is 14 residues. V trimming: 2 bases; J trimming: 5 bases; junction bases outside the gene matches: 1. CDR3 DNA: TGCGCCAGCAGCCAACTAGCGGGAGGGCACGAGCAGTACTTC. Protein: CASSQLAGGHEQYF.

This clonotype was found a few times. The chain recombines TRBV20-1 with TRBJ2-7, with D maybe TRBD1 (5 bases). Looked up from germline, CDR1 is DFQATT and CDR2 is SNEGSKA (reference sequence). This CDR3 has 14 residues. The V end was cut by 0 bases, the J end by 2 bases, with 11 bases between. The CDR3 loop reads CSARDGDSTYEQYF. The DNA for the CDR3 is TGCAGTGCTAGAGATGGCGACAGTACCTACGAGCAGTACTTC.

The chain uses TRBV12-3 or TRBV12-4 and TRBJ2-5, with TRBD2 matching over 10 bases. This CDR3 spans 17 amino acids. J gave up 0 bases and V 2 bases, and 6 bases lay outside the gene matches. CDR3 sequence reads: CASSLWTSGPYQETQYF. The CDR3 DNA reads TGTGCCAGCAGTTTATGGACTAGCGGACCGTACCAAGAGACCCAGTACTTC.

The CDR3: CASSGLLAGALNEQFF. DNA for the CDR3: TGTGCCAGCAGCGGACTACTAGCGGGGGCCCTCAATGAGCAGTTCTTC. The chain combines TRBV7-8 with TRBJ2-1, with 11 bases aligning to TRBD2. This CDR3 spans 16 amino acids. V lost 5 bases, J lost 6 bases, and 9 bases stayed unmatched. Germline V CDR1 and CDR2: SGHVS, FQNEAQ.

There are a few counts of this clonotype. This CDR3 is CASSLGPSGLQETQYF. In nucleotides, the CDR3 is TGTGCCAGCAGTTTGGGGCCTAGCGGGCTCCAAGAGACCCAGTACTTC. The rearrangement links TRBV28 to TRBJ2-5; TRBD2 agrees at 8 bases. The ends lost 3 bases at V and 1 base at J; junction bases unmatched: 7. From germline, CDR1 is MDHEN and CDR2 SYDVKM. CDR3 length: 16 amino acids.

With respect to this clonotype: The junction does not match germline at one end; this may be a read error. J is TRBJ2-3 and V is TRBV29-1, with 8 bases matching TRBD2. The CDR3 spans 14 residues. Germline loops: CDR1 SQVTM, CDR2 ANQGSEA. CDR3 in DNA: TGCGGCGTTGGGGGACTAGACCTCACAGATACGCAGTATTTT. As protein: CGVGGLDLTDTQYF.

This clonotype occurred a few times. The chain employs TRBV27 and TRBJ2-1, with D perhaps TRBD2 (6 bases). Germline CDR1 and CDR2: MNHEY and SMNVEV (reference sequence). CDR3 length: 14 residues. V lost 1 base and J lost 8, with 12 bases in between. The CDR3 DNA follows: TGTGCCAGCAGTTTATGGGGCGGGGACGATGAGCAGTTCTTC. Translating it yields CASSLWGGDDEQFF.

The table lists this clonotype with a few counts. The chain combines TRBV14 with TRBJ2-5, with TRBD2 matching 8 bases. The CDR3 totals 15 residues. The germline V gene has CDR1 SGHDN and CDR2 FVKESK. J gave up 4 bases and V 0 bases, and 4 bases lay outside the gene matches. This CDR3 is CASSQDGLAGETQYF. The CDR3 DNA reads as TGTGCCAGCAGCCAAGATGGGCTAGCGGGAGAGACCCAGTACTTC. Together with reference TRBV14 and TRBJ2-5, the CDR3 gives the full variable domain: EAGVTQFPSHSVIEKGQTVTLRCDPISGHDNLYWYRRVMGKEIKFLLHFVKESKQDESGMPNNRFLAERTGGTYSTLKVQPAELEDSGVYFCASSQDGLAGETQYFGPGTRLLVL.

J is TRBJ2-1 and V is TRBV15; TRBD2 is a possible D gene (5 bases). The CDR3 consists of 15 residues. V shed 0 bases and J shed 2 bases, with 8 bases lying between them. Germline CDR1 reads LNHNV; CDR2 reads YYDKDF (reference sequence). This CDR3 reads CATSRDNSAYNEQFF. In DNA, the CDR3 is TGTGCCACCAGCAGAGATAATAGCGCCTACAATGAGCAGTTCTTC.

V usage is TRBV4-1 and J usage is TRBJ2-1; D possibly matches TRBD1 or TRBD2 (5 bases each). Germline V gene sequence: CDR1 MGHRA, CDR2 YSYEKL. The CDR3 runs 20 residues. With 1 base removed from V and 1 base from J, the gap between germline ends came to 23 bases. The CDR3 bases are TGCGCCAGCAGCCAAGCTAGGGGCGGGTCCGGGGCAAATTCCTACAATGAGCAGTTCTTC. Its translation: CASSQARGGSGANSYNEQFF.

This clonotype has just a few counts. The chain employs TRBV3-1 and TRBJ1-5; D is unclear. The CDR3 has 16 amino acids. The V gene lost 1 base and the J gene lost 0 bases, with 10 bases spanning the gap. Germline CDR1 and CDR2: LGHDT and YNNKEL (reference sequence). CDR3 nucleotides: TGTGCCAGCAGCCAAGTGGTGGGAAATAGCAATCAGCCCCAGCATTTT. It is translated as CASSQVVGNSNQPQHF.

The chain combines TRBV7-2 with TRBJ1-2; 8 nucleotides align to TRBD1. J gave up 3 bases and V 1 base, and 7 bases lay outside the gene matches. CDR3 length: 16 amino acids. CDR1 is SGHTA and CDR2 is FQGNSA in the germline V gene. CDR3 bases: TGTGCCAGCAGCTTAGTTGGAGCAGGGGGCGACTATGGCTACACCTTC. Its translation: CASSLVGAGGDYGYTF.

In this sample, this clonotype turned up many times. This rearrangement joins TRBV29-1 to TRBJ2-3, with D possibly being TRBD2 (5 bases). Germline assignment: CDR1 SQVTM and CDR2 ANQGSEA. CDR3 length equals 13 residues. Trimming removed 1 base from V and 6 bases from J, with 11 bases in between. The CDR3 region has the DNA TGCAGCGTTGAAGGGAGGACCCTCGATACGCAGTATTTT. This codes for CSVEGRTLDTQYF.

V gene TRBV20-1 combines with J gene TRBJ2-7; 9 bases fit TRBD1. In germline, CDR1 is DFQATT, CDR2 SNEGSKA (reference sequence). The CDR3 has 15 residues. Trimming took 6 bases from V and 2 from J; bases not matched to a gene: 11. For the CDR3, the DNA is TGCAGTGCCTATGGGACAGGGCCGGTTCCCTACGAGCAGTACTTC. This sequence encodes CSAYGTGPVPYEQYF.

The V gene is TRBV6-1, the J gene TRBJ2-2, with unresolved D. This CDR3 comprises 13 residues. The V gene's germline CDR1 is MNHNS and CDR2 SASEGT. The V end lost 4 bases, the J end lost 4 bases, and 7 bases lay between the germline ends. The CDR3 DNA sequence: TGTGCCAGCAGTGTTTGGGGCACCGGGGAGCTGTTTTTT. It codes for CASSVWGTGELFF.

The CDR3 nucleotides are TGTGCCAGCAGTTACCGACCGGAGGGGGCCCACAATGAGCAGTTCTTC. This gives the protein CASSYRPEGAHNEQFF. The rearrangement uses TRBV6-5 and TRBJ2-1, with a possible D match to TRBD1 (7 bases). This CDR3 has 16 residues. V was trimmed by 2 bases and J by 5 bases, leaving 16 bases between them. Germline CDR1 MNHEY, CDR2 SVGAGI.

The V and J genes are TRBV27 and TRBJ2-3; D uncertain. V was pared by 1 base and J by 10 bases, with 3 bases between. This CDR3 contains 10 residues. The germline gives CDR1 MNHEY, CDR2 SMNVEV (reference sequence). The DNA for the CDR3 is TGTGCCAGCAGTTTATTCCCGCAGTATTTT. Its protein is CASSLFPQYF.

The CDR3 region is CASSYPGLAGVRETQYF. The CDR3 DNA reads as TGCGCCAGCAGCTACCCTGGACTAGCGGGAGTTAGAGAGACCCAGTACTTC. The J gene is TRBJ2-5, the V gene TRBV5-1; 13 bases line up with TRBD2. V gave up 3 bases and J gave up 4 bases; unmatched junction bases: 9. CDR1 is SGHRS and CDR2 is YFSETQ in the germline V gene. There are 17 residues in the CDR3.

For this clonotype: The junction does not match germline at one end; this may be a read error. The V gene is TRBV24-1, the J gene TRBJ2-7; 9 bases align to TRBD2. Germline CDR1 reads KGHDR; CDR2 reads SFDVKD. CDR3 length: 16 amino acids. The DNA of the CDR3 is TGTGCCACCCGTGATTTGTCAGCGGGAGGAGTCTACGAGCAGTACTTC. The encoded protein is CATRDLSAGGVYEQYF.

This clonotype was detected many times. This chain uses TRBV7-3 with TRBJ2-5; D is unresolved. CDR3 size: 15 residues. Germline CDR1 is SGHTA and CDR2 is FQGTGA. V was trimmed by 0 bases and J by 2 bases, leaving 10 bases between them. This CDR3 is CASSLTGMPQETQYF. Here the CDR3 DNA reads TGTGCCAGCAGCTTAACAGGGATGCCTCAAGAGACCCAGTACTTC. The full variable domain, with the rest looked up from reference TRBV7-3 and TRBJ2-5, is GAGVSQTPSNKVTEKGKYVELRCDPISGHTALYWYRQSLGQGPEFLIYFQGTGAADDSGLPNDRFFAVRPEGSVSTLKIQRTERGDSAVYLCASSLTGMPQETQYFGPGTRLLVL.

The rearrangement joins TRBV10-3 to TRBJ1-1; D is unclear. This CDR3 is built from 13 residues. Germline CDR1 reads ENHRY; CDR2 reads SYGVKD. V lost 4 bases and J lost 0, with 6 bases in between. CDR3 coding DNA: TGTGCCATCAGTGTTGTGCTGAACACTGAAGCTTTCTTT. Its protein is CAISVVLNTEAFF.